One and the same sample provided the 15 T cell receptor beta chains below, sequenced in a study of blood T cell repertoires in COVID-19. Only in-frame clones appear in the TCRdb table, and some are missing; sequencing was by immunoSEQ multiplex PCR. The sample records a few hundred thousand clones, 75% to 90% being singletons. Sequenced: peripheral blood. These receptors were collected from a woman aged 70-85 years with COVID-19, enrolled during active disease.

The CDR3 DNA follows: TGTGCCAGTAGTATGCTCACAGGAATCCGCCAGCCCCAGCATTTT. Translating gives CASSMLTGIRQPQHF. The V call is TRBV19, the J call TRBJ1-5, with D tentatively TRBD1 (5 bases). The CDR3 totals 15 residues. The V gene's germline CDR1 is LNHDA and CDR2 SQIVND (reference sequence). With 3 bases removed from V and 7 bases from J, the gap between germline ends came to 16 bases.

This chain connects TRBV18 to TRBJ1-1, with a tentative D call TRBD1 (5 bases). Between the trimmed V and J ends, which lost 3 bases and 5 bases, there was a span of 19 bases. Germline-derived CDR1 and CDR2 are KGHSH and LQKENI. CDR3 length: 16 residues. CDR3 sequence (DNA): TGTGCCAGCTCACCTATGACAGAAGGATATCGGACTGAAGCTTTCTTT. Its protein is CASSPMTEGYRTEAFF.

The chain combines TRBV7-2 with TRBJ1-3, with 7 bases that match TRBD1. The CDR3 has 15 residues. Germline assignment: CDR1 SGHTA and CDR2 FQGNSA. V was pared by 5 bases and J by 1 base, with 5 bases of the junction left unmatched. CDR3 loop: CASSPSGQSGNTIYF. The CDR3 nucleotides read TGTGCCAGCAGCCCCTCGGGACAGTCTGGAAACACCATATATTTT. The whole variable domain, remainder taken from reference TRBV7-2 and TRBJ1-3, is GAGVSQSPSNKVTEKGKDVELRCDPISGHTALYWYRQSLGQGLEFLIYFQGNSAPDKSGLPSDRFSAERTGGSVSTLTIQRTQQEDSAVYLCASSPSGQSGNTIYFGEGSWLTVV.

The chain recombines TRBV5-4 with TRBJ2-1, with 9 bases fitting TRBD2. There are 17 residues in the CDR3. The junction had 12 bases not matched to a gene; V was cut back by 2 bases and J by 6 bases. CDR1 is SGHNT and CDR2 is YYREEE in the germline V gene (reference sequence). Here the CDR3 reads CASSLGAREGQGNEQFF. Here the CDR3 DNA reads TGTGCCAGCAGCTTAGGCGCGCGGGAGGGCCAGGGCAATGAGCAGTTCTTC.

The chain has TRBV19 and TRBJ2-2; 7 bases are shared with TRBD2. The junction had 13 bases not matched to a gene; V was cut back by 4 bases and J by 2 bases. The CDR3 is made up of 18 amino acids. Germline V lookup: CDR1 LNHDA, CDR2 SQIVND (reference sequence). CDR3 sequence reads: CASSTIEAGRENTGELFF. The CDR3 DNA is TGTGCCAGTAGTACCATTGAGGCAGGGAGGGAAAACACCGGGGAGCTGTTTTTT.

The chain combines TRBV28 with TRBJ1-3; D is unresolved. The CDR3 is made up of 15 amino acids. Trimming shortened V by 5 bases and J by 1 base, and 12 bases separated the two germline ends. Germline V CDR1 and CDR2: MDHEN, SYDVKM. The CDR3 sequence is CASSLEAGSGNTIYF. CDR3 DNA sequence: TGTGCCAGCAGTCTTGAGGCGGGGTCTGGAAACACCATATATTTT. Full variable domain (missing parts from reference TRBV28 and TRBJ1-3): DVKVTQSSRYLVKRTGEKVFLECVQDMDHENMFWYRQDPGLGLRLIYFSYDVKMKEKGDIPEGYSVSREKKERFSLILESASTNQTSMYLCASSLEAGSGNTIYFGEGSWLTVV.

This chain links TRBV6-5 with TRBJ1-2; 7 positions agree with TRBD1. The germline gives CDR1 MNHEY, CDR2 SVGAGI. V shed 6 bases and J 5 bases; nucleotides not matched to a gene: 3. There are 12 residues in the CDR3. The CDR3 DNA sequence: TGTGCCAGCAGCGGGACAGAATATGGCTACACCTTC. This codes for CASSGTEYGYTF.

The V call is TRBV19, the J call TRBJ2-5, with D perhaps matching TRBD1 (5 bases). V shed 3 bases and J shed 5 bases, with 13 bases lying between them. The CDR3 extends over 14 amino acids. Germline CDR1 LNHDA, CDR2 SQIVND (reference sequence). The CDR3 nucleotides read TGTGCCAGTAGTATCCCAGGGTTTTTGGAGACCCAGTACTTC. Encoded protein: CASSIPGFLETQYF.

The chain combines TRBV6-5 with TRBJ2-3; the D gene is possibly TRBD2 (5 bases). There are 16 residues in the CDR3. The V end was cut by 4 bases, the J end by 1 base, with 15 bases between. Germline V CDR1 and CDR2: MNHEY, SVGAGI. CDR3 residues: CASSLLGVGRTDTQYF. CDR3 nucleotide sequence: TGTGCCAGCAGTTTACTCGGGGTTGGCCGCACAGATACGCAGTATTTT.

The chain carries TRBV12-3 or TRBV12-4 and TRBJ2-2, with a tentative D call TRBD1 (5 bases). The CDR3 totals 13 residues. V lost 4 bases, J lost 5 bases, and 8 bases lay in between. The CDR3, as DNA: TGTGCCAGCAGTTCACAGGCGACCGGGGAGCTGTTTTTT. The encoded protein is CASSSQATGELFF.

The chain carries TRBV10-3 and TRBJ1-1; tentative D call: TRBD1 (5 bases). The CDR3 spans 16 residues. Trimming took off 2 bases at V and 4 bases at J, with 17 bases between the two ends. The germline gives CDR1 ENHRY, CDR2 SYGVKD. As DNA, the CDR3 is TGTGCCATCAGTGAGGTGTCTGGGGGAGGGACCACTGAAGCTTTCTTT. Translation: CAISEVSGGGTTEAFF.

This clone was seen just once. The CDR3 sequence is CATSDRQATEAFF. CDR3 in DNA: TGTGCCACCAGTGATCGCCAGGCTACTGAAGCTTTCTTT. The J gene is TRBJ1-1, the V gene TRBV24-1, with unresolved D. The germline gives CDR1 KGHDR, CDR2 SFDVKD. V lost 3 bases, J lost 5 bases, and 9 bases lay in between. CDR3 length equals 13 residues.

V is TRBV28 and J is TRBJ2-7, with TRBD2 as a possible D gene (6 bases). This CDR3 has 13 amino acids. Germline CDR1 is MDHEN and CDR2 is SYDVKM. V dropped 8 bases and J dropped 6 bases, with 17 bases sitting between them. This CDR3 reads CASWSGSGLEQYF. The CDR3 DNA reads TGTGCCAGCTGGAGCGGGTCCGGTCTCGAGCAGTACTTC.

The V and J genes are TRBV25-1 and TRBJ1-4, with D hard to call. The CDR3 is made up of 11 amino acids. The V gene's germline CDR1 is MGHDK and CDR2 SYGVNS. Trimming removed 4 bases at V and 14 bases at J, with 11 bases between. DNA of the CDR3: TGTGCCAGCAGTGCCGGGGTATGGCTGTTTTTT. The encoded protein is CASSAGVWLFF.

The table lists this clone with a few counts. The chain has TRBV28 and TRBJ1-1; D is perhaps TRBD1 (5 bases). Per germline, CDR1 MDHEN and CDR2 SYDVKM. The CDR3 runs to 12 residues. Trimming took off 6 bases at V and 0 bases at J, with 5 bases between the two ends. The CDR3 here is CASRTVNTEAFF. CDR3 DNA: TGTGCCAGCAGGACAGTGAACACTGAAGCTTTCTTT.